The 4 T cell receptor beta chains below were found in one sample sequenced in a study of blood T cell repertoires in COVID-19. Sequencing used immunoSEQ multiplex PCR; TCRdb keeps in-frame clones, though not all of them. In the table there are about 220,000 clones, over 65% of which are singletons. The sequencing input was PBMCs or T cells enriched from blood (not recorded which). The receptor set was obtained from a woman in her fifties or sixties who had recovered from COVID-19.

The V and J genes are TRBV6-5 and TRBJ1-6, with a tentative D call TRBD1 (5 bases). This CDR3 comprises 14 residues. Germline values: CDR1 MNHEY, CDR2 SVGAGI. The V end was cut by 8 bases, the J end by 8 bases, with 16 bases between. The CDR3 nucleotides are TGTGCCAGCGGACTGGGAGGGGCGGATTCACCCCTCCACTTT. Its translation: CASGLGGADSPLHF.

The V and J genes are TRBV27 and TRBJ1-5; unclear D gene. CDR1 is MNHEY, CDR2 SMNVEV, per germline (reference sequence). Deletions cut 1 base from V and 3 bases from J, with 10 bases between. CDR3 length: 15 residues. The DNA of the CDR3 is TGTGCCAGCAGTTTATTGGGCCAGCCCAATCAGCCCCAGCATTTT. Translating it yields CASSLLGQPNQPQHF.

The chain employs TRBV6-5 and TRBJ2-1, with 8 bases that match TRBD2. With V trimmed by 7 bases and J by 4 bases, 9 bases remained unmatched. CDR3 length: 15 residues. Germline lookup yields CDR1 MNHEY and CDR2 SVGAGI. Written as DNA, the CDR3 is TGTGCCAGCACCGAAAGCGGGAGTCATTACAATGAGCAGTTCTTC. Translated: CASTESGSHYNEQFF.

The rearrangement uses TRBV7-6 and TRBJ2-2, with a possible D match to TRBD1 (6 bases). Germline V gives CDR1 SGHVS, CDR2 FNYEAQ. This CDR3 contains 15 residues. The V end lost 4 bases, the J end lost 6 bases, and 15 bases lay between the germline ends. This chain's CDR3 is CASSYRTGSPGELFF. CDR3 nucleotides: TGTGCCAGCAGCTACAGAACAGGGTCCCCCGGGGAGCTGTTTTTT.